This T cell receptor (beta chain) comes out of a study of regulatory T cells in long-lasting Graves disease. Broader study findings: The work looked only at peripheral blood and did not look at thyroid tissue.

This clonotype has more than one count but fewer than ten. The antigen remains undetermined. Arm-PCR with iRepertoire HTBI primers amplified the CDR3 regions for these TCR beta libraries. Original processing methods: Sample data revealed approximately 56 TRBV and under 15 TRBJ segments. TCRdb used MiXCR to reprocess the multiplex PCR reads, holding one entry per CDR3 protein. The authors' filters were not applied to this entry. The profile shows about 560,000 distinct CDR3 sequences, about 16% of them singletons. The length of the CDR3 is 18 residues. CDR1 GTSNPN and CDR2 SVGIG come from the germline V gene (reference sequence). The germline V and J ends were trimmed by 0 bases and 4 bases, with 22 bases remaining between them. Time point here: newly diagnosed GD, antithyroid drugs for less than 3 months. PBMC-derived RNA was used for the TCR library. These sequences were also reported in another study, on T cells in Graves' hyperthyroidism and ophthalmopathy.

The sequencing used peripheral blood mononuclear cells (PBMCs), collected at new diagnosis, from a patient treated with antithyroid drugs. The source is a man younger than 35 with Graves disease. The chain carries TRBV30 and TRBJ2-1, with a possible D match to TRBD1 (6 bases). DNA of the CDR3: TGTGCCTGGAGTGTACTCCCCCCAGGACAGAGCCGATACAATGAGCAGTTCTTC. Translation: CAWSVLPPGQSRYNEQFF.